This passage covers 27 T cell receptor beta chains from one sample sequenced in a study of identical twins. One entry per CDR3 protein, called by TCRdb with MiXCR from the 5' RACE reads. The sample yields a few hundred thousand distinct CDR3 sequences, more than 20% seen once. These data also formed part of another study, on T cells expressing NK-cell markers.

Sequenced sample: CD4+ T cells sorted from blood. The receptors derive from a woman in her late teens or twenties in good health.

Ten or more counts support this clonotype. The chain recombines TRBV6-1 with TRBJ1-5, with D possibly matching TRBD1 (6 bases). This CDR3 is built from 15 residues. Germline V gene data show CDR1 as MNHNS and CDR2 as SASEGT. With 5 bases removed from V and 7 bases from J, the gap between germline ends came to 18 bases. The CDR3 DNA sequence: TGTGCCAGCAGTAAAACAGGGAGCATAAGGCAGCCCCAGCATTTT. This encodes CASSKTGSIRQPQHF.

As regards this clonotype: Compared with germline, one end of the junction differs, possibly owing to a read error. The chain joins TRBV6-5 to TRBJ2-2, with TRBD1 matching over 8 bases. The CDR3 totals 16 residues. In germline, CDR1 is MNHEY, CDR2 SVGAGI. CDR3 region: CTSSYADRGATGELFF. The CDR3 DNA reads TGTACCAGCAGTTACGCCGACAGGGGCGCCACCGGGGAGCTGTTTTTT.

The chain carries TRBV4-2 and TRBJ2-1, with D hard to call. The germline CDR1 and CDR2 sequences are LGHNA and YNFKEQ. The ends were cut back, 2 bases at V and 0 bases at J, with 11 bases in the middle. The CDR3 contains 16 residues. CDR3 amino acids: CASSQNGIDSYNEQFF. In DNA, the CDR3 is TGTGCCAGCAGCCAAAATGGGATAGACTCCTACAATGAGCAGTTCTTC.

This sequence joins TRBV12-3 or TRBV12-4 and TRBJ1-4; TRBD1 is a possible D gene (5 bases). Trimming pared 3 bases from V and 10 bases from J, leaving 15 bases between. CDR3 size: 14 residues. CDR3 region: CASSFDRWGGKLFF. The CDR3 region has the DNA TGTGCCAGCAGTTTCGATAGGTGGGGCGGAAAACTGTTTTTT.

The V and J genes are TRBV12-3 or TRBV12-4 and TRBJ1-1, with D hard to call. CDR3 length: 12 amino acids. With 8 bases removed from V and 1 base from J, the gap between germline ends came to 8 bases. The DNA of the CDR3 is TGTGCCAGCTCGATTCGGAACACTGAAGCTTTCTTT. Protein sequence: CASSIRNTEAFF.

The chain has TRBV5-1 and TRBJ2-1; 9 nucleotides line up with TRBD1. This CDR3 has 17 amino acids. V was clipped by 3 bases and J by 0 bases; unmatched bases: 7. CDR1 and CDR2 (germline): SGHRS, YFSETQ. CDR3 nucleotide sequence: TGCGCCAGCAGCTGGGGGGACAGGGTTTACTCCTACAATGAGCAGTTCTTC. It encodes CASSWGDRVYSYNEQFF.

The chain is built from TRBV9 and TRBJ2-1, with D hard to call. CDR1 is SGDLS, CDR2 YYNGEE, per germline. The V end lost 0 bases, the J end lost 0 bases, and 4 bases lay between the germline ends. The CDR3 extends over 14 amino acids. CDR3 region: CASSVGDSYNEQFF. The CDR3 nucleotides read TGTGCCAGCAGCGTAGGGGACTCCTACAATGAGCAGTTCTTC.

A few counts support this clonotype. V is TRBV6-5 and J is TRBJ2-7; weak D call: TRBD2 (5 bases). V lost 0 bases, J lost 7 bases, and 22 bases lay in between. There are 17 residues in the CDR3. Germline CDR1 MNHEY, CDR2 SVGAGI. The CDR3 reads CASSYSSSSGSRGEQYF. DNA of the CDR3: TGTGCCAGCAGTTACTCTTCTTCCAGCGGCTCTCGGGGTGAGCAGTACTTC.

The rearrangement uses TRBV11-3 and TRBJ2-3; no reliable D call. This CDR3 region has 13 residues. Trimming took 1 base from V and 7 from J, leaving 9 bases between them. Per the germline V gene, CDR1 is SGHNT and CDR2 is YENEEA. CDR3 nucleotides: TGTGCCAGCAGCTTAGGGGGTCGCTATACGCAGTATTTT. Protein product: CASSLGGRYTQYF.

This clonotype was found many times. This chain links TRBV20-1 with TRBJ2-7, with 7 bases that match TRBD1. Germline V gene lookup returns CDR1 DFQATT and CDR2 SNEGSKA (reference sequence). The V and J ends lost 1 base and 6 bases, in that order; junction bases with no gene match: 6. The CDR3 is 13 amino acids. CDR3 amino acids: CSARVTGVGEQYF. CDR3 coding DNA: TGCAGTGCTAGAGTCACAGGGGTGGGCGAGCAGTACTTC.

This clonotype was observed a handful of times. The V call is TRBV20-1, the J call TRBJ1-4; TRBD1 might be the D (6 bases). The length of the CDR3 is 12 residues. Germline-derived CDR1 and CDR2 are DFQATT and SNEGSKA (reference sequence). With 4 bases removed from V and 7 bases from J, the gap between germline ends came to 10 bases. The CDR3 coding sequence is TGCAGTGCTAAGACAGGAGGTGAAAAACTGTTTTTT. Its protein is CSAKTGGEKLFF.

This clonotype was counted only a few times. V usage is TRBV12-3 or TRBV12-4 and J usage is TRBJ2-7; weak D call: TRBD1 (6 bases). The V end lost 4 bases, the J end lost 2 bases, and 9 bases lay between the germline ends. This CDR3 contains 13 residues. This chain's CDR3 is CASSSGAPYEQYF. In nucleotides, the CDR3 is TGTGCCAGCAGTTCAGGGGCCCCCTACGAGCAGTACTTC.

This chain connects TRBV14 to TRBJ2-7; D is ambiguous. Trimming removed 3 bases at V and 0 bases at J, with 12 bases between. CDR3 length: 15 residues. Germline assignment: CDR1 SGHDN and CDR2 FVKESK. For the CDR3, the DNA is TGTGCCAGCAGCCATGACCGATCTTCCTCCTACGAGCAGTACTTC. It specifies CASSHDRSSSYEQYF.

This clonotype has only a few counts. The J gene is TRBJ2-3, the V gene TRBV7-9, with TRBD2 identical over 15 bases. In germline, CDR1 is SEHNR, CDR2 FQNEAQ (reference sequence). The CDR3 consists of 15 residues. The CDR3 here is CAGTSGRLRTDTQYF. The CDR3 coding sequence is TGTGCAGGGACTAGCGGGAGGCTTCGCACAGATACGCAGTATTTT. The entire variable domain, with the rest obtained from reference TRBV7-9 and TRBJ2-3, is as follows: DTGVSQNPRHKITKRGQNVTFRCDPISEHNRLYWYRQTLGQGPEFLTYFQNEAQLEKSRLLSDRFSAERPKGSFSTLEIQRTEQGDSAMYLCAGTSGRLRTDTQYFGPGTRLTVL.

The chain carries TRBV9 and TRBJ1-1; 7 nucleotides align to TRBD1. The V segment lost 0 bases and the J segment 7 bases; nucleotides outside the gene matches: 0. CDR3 length: 12 residues. The germline gives CDR1 SGDLS, CDR2 YYNGEE. CDR3 protein: CASSVGDSEAFF. CDR3 nucleotide sequence: TGTGCCAGCAGCGTAGGGGACAGTGAAGCTTTCTTT. Variable domain in full (rest from reference TRBV9 and TRBJ1-1): DSGVTQTPKHLITATGQRVTLRCSPRSGDLSVYWYQQSLDQGLQFLIQYYNGEERAKGNILERFSAQQFPDLHSELNLSSLELGDSALYFCASSVGDSEAFFGQGTRLTVV.

This clonotype was found many times. The chain is built from TRBV4-2 and TRBJ1-4, with D uncertain. The CDR3 contains 15 residues. Trimming took 0 bases from V and 6 from J, leaving 11 bases between them. The germline V gene has CDR1 LGHNA and CDR2 YNFKEQ. CDR3 amino acids: CASSQDGRVDEKLFF. CDR3 nucleotides: TGTGCCAGCAGCCAAGACGGCCGGGTAGATGAAAAACTGTTTTTT.

This clonotype turned up a few times. This chain uses TRBV20-1 with TRBJ2-1, with 10 nucleotides matching TRBD2. This CDR3 region has 16 residues. The V segment lost 3 bases and the J segment 9 bases; nucleotides outside the gene matches: 14. Germline values: CDR1 DFQATT, CDR2 SNEGSKA (reference sequence). CDR3 loop: CSARYLGLAGAGEQFF. As DNA, the CDR3 is TGCAGTGCTAGGTATCTAGGGCTAGCGGGAGCTGGTGAGCAGTTCTTC.

This clonotype turned up a few times. V and J are TRBV7-2 and TRBJ2-5, with a possible D match to TRBD1 (6 bases). Trimming pared 5 bases from V and 7 bases from J, leaving 14 bases between. Germline V CDR1 and CDR2: SGHTA, FQGNSA. CDR3 length equals 13 residues. CDR3 in DNA: TGTGCCAGCAGCAACAGGGATTTGGTGACCCAGTACTTC. Encoded protein: CASSNRDLVTQYF.

The gene calls are TRBV12-3 or TRBV12-4 and TRBJ2-1; 10 nucleotides match TRBD2. V trimming: 6 bases; J trimming: 3 bases; junction bases outside the gene matches: 2. This CDR3 has 14 amino acids. The CDR3 region has the DNA TGTGCCAGCAGGATAGCGGGAGGCTACAATGAGCAGTTCTTC. The encoded protein is CASRIAGGYNEQFF.

V and J are TRBV7-2 and TRBJ2-3, with 11 bases lining up with TRBD2. Germline assignment: CDR1 SGHTA and CDR2 FQGNSA. V trimming: 5 bases; J trimming: 6 bases; junction bases outside the gene matches: 7. This CDR3 comprises 15 residues. The CDR3 sequence is CASSPTSGSGDTQYF. In DNA form, the CDR3 reads TGTGCCAGCAGCCCCACTAGCGGGAGCGGGGATACGCAGTATTTT.

A few counts support this clonotype. This chain joins TRBV5-1 and TRBJ1-2; 7 bases are a match to TRBD1. Germline CDR1 reads SGHRS; CDR2 reads YFSETQ. Trimming removed 0 bases from V and 5 bases from J; junction bases left unmatched: 13. This CDR3 contains 17 residues. CDR3 nucleotide sequence: TGCGCCAGCAGCTTGGCTGGTCAGGGGGGCTTCGGATATGGCTACACCTTC. It is translated as CASSLAGQGGFGYGYTF. The full variable domain, in which reference TRBV5-1 and TRBJ1-2 provide the parts outside the CDR3, is KAGVTQTPRYLIKTRGQQVTLSCSPISGHRSVSWYQQTPGQGLQFLFEYFSETQRNKGNFPGRFSGRQFSNSRSEMNVSTLELGDSALYLCASSLAGQGGFGYGYTFGSGTRLTVV.

The V gene is TRBV4-3, the J gene TRBJ2-3, with D possibly being TRBD2 (5 bases). The CDR3 is 17 residues long. V lost 1 base and J 0 bases, leaving 14 bases between the germline ends. Germline CDR1 and CDR2: LGHNA and YSLEER. The CDR3 protein is CASSQAGYGDSTDTQYF. For the CDR3, the DNA is TGCGCCAGCAGCCAAGCTGGGTACGGGGATAGCACAGATACGCAGTATTTT.

This clonotype was observed a handful of times. The V and J genes are TRBV29-1 and TRBJ2-5, with TRBD1 identical over 9 bases. Per germline, CDR1 SQVTM and CDR2 ANQGSEA. The CDR3 has 12 residues. The CDR3 here is CSVGTGKETQYF. The CDR3 bases are TGCAGTGTCGGGACAGGGAAAGAGACCCAGTACTTC. The variable domain in full, completed from reference TRBV29-1 and TRBJ2-5, reads SAVISQKPSRDICQRGTSLTIQCQVDSQVTMMFWYRQQPGQSLTLIATANQGSEATYESGFVIDKFPISRPNLTFSTLTVSNMSPEDSSIYLCSVGTGKETQYFGPGTRLLVL.

This clonotype was found a few times. J is TRBJ1-3 and V is TRBV13; perhaps TRBD1 as D (5 bases). This CDR3 has 14 amino acids. Germline lookup yields CDR1 PRHDT and CDR2 FYEKMQ (reference sequence). V was shortened by 5 bases and J by 0 bases, with 8 bases between the two germline ends. The CDR3 protein is CASSRDSSGNTIYF. The CDR3, as DNA: TGTGCCAGCAGCAGAGACAGCTCTGGAAACACCATATATTTT. Together with reference TRBV13 and TRBJ1-3, the CDR3 gives the full variable domain: AAGVIQSPRHLIKEKRETATLKCYPIPRHDTVYWYQQGPGQDPQFLISFYEKMQSDKGSIPDRFSAQQFSDYHSELNMSSLELGDSALYFCASSRDSSGNTIYFGEGSWLTVV.

This clonotype was recorded a few times. The CDR3 sequence: CASSWERGASSSYNEQFF. The CDR3 bases are TGTGCCAGCAGTTGGGAGCGGGGGGCTTCTAGCTCCTACAATGAGCAGTTCTTC. The rearrangement uses TRBV6-2 or TRBV6-3 and TRBJ2-1; 9 nucleotides agree with TRBD2. Germline assignment: CDR1 MNHEY and CDR2 SVGEGT. The junction had 10 bases not matched to a gene; V was cut back by 4 bases and J by 0 bases. This CDR3 is built from 18 residues.

This clonotype was seen a handful of times. The V gene is TRBV20-1, the J gene TRBJ1-2; D is unclear. This CDR3 is 14 amino acids long. V lost 0 bases and J 3 bases, leaving 11 bases between the germline ends. The germline gives CDR1 DFQATT, CDR2 SNEGSKA (reference sequence). In DNA form, the CDR3 reads TGCAGTGCTAGAGATATGGGAATGGACTATGGCTACACCTTC. This sequence encodes CSARDMGMDYGYTF.

The rearrangement joins TRBV20-1 to TRBJ2-1; a weak D match, TRBD1 (6 bases). The CDR3 loop spans 15 amino acids. With 5 bases removed from V and 5 bases from J, the gap between germline ends came to 19 bases. CDR1 is DFQATT, CDR2 SNEGSKA, per germline (reference sequence). Here the CDR3 DNA reads TGCAGTGCTTCCCCCATCAGGGGTGGCCACAATGAGCAGTTCTTC. Protein sequence: CSASPIRGGHNEQFF.